The 3 T cell receptor beta chains given below trace back to one sample, sequenced in a study of human T cells and chemical hapten exposure. The time point is: patch test 2, 6 weeks after DPC sensitization. The treatment: therapeutic diphenylcyclopropenone sensitization with weekly scalp DPC. TCRdb reprocessed the RACE reads with MiXCR, giving one entry per CDR3 protein. The sample yields 110,000 or so distinct CDR3 sequences, more than 7% seen once. The sample was whole blood, taken in connection with sensitization to the hapten diphenylcyclopropenone (DPC). Every receptor here comes from a woman between 40 and 55 years old with alopecia areata. Some clones in this sample may be carry-over from other donors' samples.

This clonotype was seen many times. The chain uses TRBV29-1 and TRBJ1-2; tentative D call: TRBD1 (5 bases). CDR1 and CDR2 (germline): SQVTM, ANQGSEA. This CDR3 has 15 residues. The V and J ends lost 0 bases and 3 bases respectively, with 14 bases between them. The CDR3 DNA follows: TGCAGCGTTGAAGACCCGACAGTTCTCGACTATGGCTACACCTTC. This translates into CSVEDPTVLDYGYTF.

This clonotype was seen ten or more times. This sequence joins TRBV20-1 and TRBJ1-6; D not resolved. The V gene's germline CDR1 is DFQATT and CDR2 SNEGSKA (reference sequence). V gave up 5 bases and J gave up 0 bases, with 8 bases separating them. This CDR3 comprises 14 residues. The CDR3 bases are TGCAGTGCTCCGAGCGGCTCCTATAATTCACCCCTCCACTTT. Translation: CSAPSGSYNSPLHF.

To note about this clonotype: It is unclear where the CDR3 begins or ends on the DNA, so no DNA is shown, and the CDR3 is as TCRdb lists it. This chain connects TRBV7-5 to TRBJ2-3. TRBV7-5 is recorded as a pseudogene. The CDR3 spans 13 residues, counting both ends. The CDR3 sequence is CISVLPLRDTQYF.